This TCR beta chain was observed in a study of cytomegalovirus exposure and HLA in healthy donors. Study-level points and caveats: Serostatus for CMV was the only available immune exposure information. Productive status was seen about 87% or about 30% of the time for most TCR beta V segments in an earlier analysis. Presence/absence analysis assumed near-uniform sequencing depth across donors.

Of note for this clone: As yet, its antigen is unknown.

The PCR had 60 Vbeta and 13 Jbeta primers. Data came from immunoSEQ multiplex PCR; TCRdb stores just in-frame clones and leaves some out. Among about 240,000 clones listed, 70% to 90% were seen once. The junction had 4 bases not matched to a gene; V was cut back by 2 bases and J by 3 bases. The CDR3 runs 16 residues. The germline V gene encodes CDR1 SEHNR and CDR2 FQNEAQ (reference sequence). The receptor was derived from a girl aged 2-10 years in good health and CMV-seronegative. This chain connects TRBV7-9 to TRBJ2-1; 10 bases are shared with TRBD2. Source material: PBMCs. DNA of the CDR3: TGTGCCAGCAGCTTACTAGCGGGGGCCCTCTACAATGAGCAGTTCTTC. It yields the protein CASSLLAGALYNEQFF.